A selection of T cell receptor beta chains follows, all from one sample in a study of cytomegalovirus exposure and HLA in healthy donors. Using immunoSEQ multiplex PCR, the repertoire was profiled, and TCRdb retains in-frame clones only, with some absent. The sample lists hundreds of thousands of clones; 86% were seen once. The specimen was PBMCs. The origin of the receptors is a woman between 18 and 30 years old in good health and CMV-seronegative. Each CDR3 is given with its conserved first and last residue. The order of the fields is clone size, V gene, D gene, J gene, CDR3 DNA, CDR3 protein. A D gene is named only where the DNA matches it firmly. Size tells how often a clone was seen (once, few, many) or the class of an expanded clone, and some rows leave it out.

size: few; V: TRBV20-1; D: .; J: TRBJ2-7; DNA: TGCAGTGCCACCCTAGACCTCGAGCAGTACTTC; CDR3: CSATLDLEQYF
size: .; V: TRBV27; D: TRBD2; J: TRBJ2-2; DNA: TGTGCCAGCAGGGGGCCCCGGGAGGGCCGCGGGGAGCTGTTTTTT; CDR3: CASRGPREGRGELFF
size: .; V: TRBV30; D: TRBD1; J: TRBJ1-5; DNA: TGTGCCTGGAGTGTGAACAGGGGACTAGGTGGGCCCCAGCATTTT; CDR3: CAWSVNRGLGGPQHF
size: .; V: TRBV4-1; D: TRBD2; J: TRBJ2-7; DNA: TGCGCCAGCAGCCAATTAGCGGGGACCTACGAGCAGTACTTC; CDR3: CASSQLAGTYEQYF
size: .; V: TRBV11-2; D: .; J: TRBJ2-3; DNA: TGTGCCAGCAGCTTAAGCAGGGATACGCAGTATTTT; CDR3: CASSLSRDTQYF
size: .; V: TRBV18; D: .; J: TRBJ2-2; DNA: TGTGCCAGCTCACCCCCCGGCACCGGGGAGCTGTTTTTT; CDR3: CASSPPGTGELFF
size: .; V: TRBV13; D: TRBD1; J: TRBJ2-2; DNA: TGTGCCAGCAGCTTTTACCCCGGGACAGGGGGCCCGGAGCTGTTTTTT; CDR3: CASSFYPGTGGPELFF
size: .; V: TRBV5-8; D: TRBD2; J: TRBJ2-3; DNA: TGTGCCAGCAGCTTTCGACTAGCGGGAGGGCCGGTAGATACGCAGTATTTT; CDR3: CASSFRLAGGPVDTQYF
size: once; V: TRBV5-1; D: .; J: TRBJ2-7; DNA: TGCGCCAGCAGCCCCGACAGGGAGGTTAACGAGCAGTACTTC; CDR3: CASSPDREVNEQYF
size: once; V: TRBV6-1; D: .; J: TRBJ2-7; DNA: TGTGCCAGCAGTGACCTACACGAGCAGTACTTC; CDR3: CASSDLHEQYF
size: .; V: TRBV28; D: TRBD1; J: TRBJ2-7; DNA: TGTGCCAGCGGTTGGACAGGGGGCGAACACGAGCAGTACTTC; CDR3: CASGWTGGEHEQYF
size: .; V: TRBV6-5; D: .; J: TRBJ2-3; DNA: TGTGCCAGCTCGGCCGGCGGAGATACGCAGTATTTT; CDR3: CASSAGGDTQYF
size: .; V: TRBV28; D: .; J: TRBJ1-1; DNA: TGTGCCAGCAGTTTATTGGGGAGCACTGAAGCTTTCTTT; CDR3: CASSLLGSTEAFF
size: .; V: TRBV30; D: .; J: TRBJ2-3; DNA: TGTGCCTGGAGTACAATGGGCGGCACAGATACGCAGTATTTT; CDR3: CAWSTMGGTDTQYF
size: .; V: TRBV6-5; D: .; J: TRBJ2-7; DNA: TGTGCCAGCAGTTACTCGGTGGAGGGTTCCTACGAGCAGTACTTC; CDR3: CASSYSVEGSYEQYF
size: .; V: TRBV28; D: .; J: TRBJ2-2; DNA: TGTGCCAGCAGTTTTGGCAGGTTTGACACCGGGGAGCTGTTTTTT; CDR3: CASSFGRFDTGELFF
size: .; V: TRBV9; D: .; J: TRBJ1-1; DNA: TGTGCCAGCAGCCAAGTGGAGGGAGGGGAAGAAGCTTTCTTT; CDR3: CASSQVEGGEEAFF
size: .; V: TRBV7-2; D: .; J: TRBJ1-2; DNA: TGTGCCAGCAGTAGAACAGCCAGCCCTAACTATGGCTACACCTTC; CDR3: CASSRTASPNYGYTF
size: .; V: TRBV30; D: TRBD2; J: TRBJ2-3; DNA: TGTGCCTGGAGTCCCGAACTACTAGCGGGAGTCCCAGATACGCAGTATTTT; CDR3: CAWSPELLAGVPDTQYF
size: .; V: TRBV7-9; D: .; J: TRBJ2-1; DNA: TGTGCCAGCAGCCCCGGAGCGGTCTACAATGAGCAGTTCTTC; CDR3: CASSPGAVYNEQFF
size: .; V: TRBV5-6; D: .; J: TRBJ1-2; DNA: TGTGCCAGCAGCTTGCAGGCAGGCTACTATGGCTACACCTTC; CDR3: CASSLQAGYYGYTF
size: .; V: TRBV1; D: .; J: TRBJ1-5; DNA: TGCACCAGCAGCCAGGCGGGAGGGGGCTACAATCAGCCCCAGCATTTT; CDR3: CTSSQAGGGYNQPQHF